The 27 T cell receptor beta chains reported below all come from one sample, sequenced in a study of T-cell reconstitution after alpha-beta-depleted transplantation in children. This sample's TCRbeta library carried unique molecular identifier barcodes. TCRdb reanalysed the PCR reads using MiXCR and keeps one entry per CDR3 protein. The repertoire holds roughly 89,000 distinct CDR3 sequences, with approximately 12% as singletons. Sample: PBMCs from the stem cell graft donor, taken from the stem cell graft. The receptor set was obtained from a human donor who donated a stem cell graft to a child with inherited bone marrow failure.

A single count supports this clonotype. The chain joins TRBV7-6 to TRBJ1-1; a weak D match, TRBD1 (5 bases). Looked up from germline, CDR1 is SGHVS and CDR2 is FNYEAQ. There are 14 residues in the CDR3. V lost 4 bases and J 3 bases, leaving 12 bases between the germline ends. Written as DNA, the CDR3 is TGTGCCAGCAGCTCTAATGGGGCGGACACTGAAGCTTTCTTT. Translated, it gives CASSSNGADTEAFF.

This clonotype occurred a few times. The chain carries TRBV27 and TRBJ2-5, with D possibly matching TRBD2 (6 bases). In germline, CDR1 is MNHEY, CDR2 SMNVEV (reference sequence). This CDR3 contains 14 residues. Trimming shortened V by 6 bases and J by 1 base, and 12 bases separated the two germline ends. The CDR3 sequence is CASSPPGLQETQYF. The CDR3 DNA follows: TGTGCCAGCAGCCCCCCGGGACTCCAAGAGACCCAGTACTTC.

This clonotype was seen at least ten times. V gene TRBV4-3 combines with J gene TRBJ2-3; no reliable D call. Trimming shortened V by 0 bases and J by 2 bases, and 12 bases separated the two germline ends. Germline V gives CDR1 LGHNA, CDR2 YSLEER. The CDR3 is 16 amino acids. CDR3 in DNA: TGCGCCAGCAGCCAAGATCTAGGCCCGTCCACAGATACGCAGTATTTT. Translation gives CASSQDLGPSTDTQYF.

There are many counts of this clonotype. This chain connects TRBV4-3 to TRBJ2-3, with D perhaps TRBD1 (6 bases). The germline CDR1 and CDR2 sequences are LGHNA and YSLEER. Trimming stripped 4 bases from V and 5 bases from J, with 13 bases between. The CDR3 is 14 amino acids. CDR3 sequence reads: CASSRGQGKDTQYF. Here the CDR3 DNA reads TGCGCCAGCAGCCGAGGCCAGGGGAAAGATACGCAGTATTTT.

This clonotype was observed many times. CDR3 DNA sequence: TGTGCCAGCAGTTTTTTGTTCACCGGGGAGCTGTTTTTT. Protein sequence: CASSFLFTGELFF. The chain couples TRBV28 to TRBJ2-2; no clear D. In germline, CDR1 is MDHEN, CDR2 SYDVKM. The CDR3 length is 13 residues. V was clipped by 3 bases and J by 4 bases, with 6 bases between them.

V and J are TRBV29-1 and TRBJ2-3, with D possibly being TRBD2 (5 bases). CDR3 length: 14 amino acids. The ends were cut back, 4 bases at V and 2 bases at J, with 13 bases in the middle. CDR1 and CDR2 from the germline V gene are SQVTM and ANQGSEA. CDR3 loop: CSVVEARHTDTQYF. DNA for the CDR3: TGCAGCGTTGTGGAGGCCCGGCACACAGATACGCAGTATTTT.

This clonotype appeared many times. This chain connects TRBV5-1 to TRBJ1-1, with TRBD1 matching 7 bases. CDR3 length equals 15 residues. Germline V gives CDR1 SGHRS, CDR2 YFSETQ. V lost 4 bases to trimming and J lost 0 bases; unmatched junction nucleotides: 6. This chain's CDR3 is CASSLPTGMNTEAFF. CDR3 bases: TGCGCCAGCAGCCTACCGACAGGGATGAACACTGAAGCTTTCTTT.

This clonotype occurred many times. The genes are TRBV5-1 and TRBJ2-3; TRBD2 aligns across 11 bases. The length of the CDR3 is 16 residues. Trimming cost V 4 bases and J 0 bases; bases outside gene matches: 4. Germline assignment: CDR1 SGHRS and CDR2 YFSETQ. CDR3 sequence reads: CASSNSGGASTDTQYF. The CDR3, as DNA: TGCGCCAGCAGCAATAGCGGGGGGGCTAGCACAGATACGCAGTATTTT.

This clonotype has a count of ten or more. Here the CDR3 reads CASTNEEAGPGEQYF. DNA of the CDR3: TGTGCCAGCACCAACGAGGAGGCAGGGCCGGGCGAGCAGTACTTC. The V gene is TRBV6-2 or TRBV6-3, the J gene TRBJ2-7; the D gene could be TRBD1 or TRBD2 (5 bases each). The CDR3 contains 15 residues. V shed 7 bases and J shed 6 bases, with 22 bases lying between them. The germline V gene encodes CDR1 MNHEY and CDR2 SVGEGT.

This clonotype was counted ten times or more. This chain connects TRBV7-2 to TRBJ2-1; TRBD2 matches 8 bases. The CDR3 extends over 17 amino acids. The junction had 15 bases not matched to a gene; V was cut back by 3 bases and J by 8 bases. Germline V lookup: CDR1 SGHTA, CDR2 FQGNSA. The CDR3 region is CASSFQLASGFGDEQFF. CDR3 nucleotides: TGTGCCAGCAGCTTCCAGCTGGCTAGCGGGTTCGGAGATGAGCAGTTCTTC.

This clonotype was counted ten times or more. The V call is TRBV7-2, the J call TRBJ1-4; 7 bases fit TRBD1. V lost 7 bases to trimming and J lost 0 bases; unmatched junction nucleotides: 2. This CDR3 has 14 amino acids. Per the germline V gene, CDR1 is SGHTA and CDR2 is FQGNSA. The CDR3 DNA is TGTGCCAGCACCCAGGGGGCAACTAATGAAAAACTGTTTTTT. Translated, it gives CASTQGATNEKLFF.

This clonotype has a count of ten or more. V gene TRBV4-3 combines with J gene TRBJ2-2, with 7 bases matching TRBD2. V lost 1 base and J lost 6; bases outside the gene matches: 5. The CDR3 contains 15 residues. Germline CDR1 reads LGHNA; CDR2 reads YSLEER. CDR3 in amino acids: CASSQANGGSGELFF. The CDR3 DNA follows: TGCGCCAGCAGCCAAGCTAACGGGGGGTCCGGGGAGCTGTTTTTT.

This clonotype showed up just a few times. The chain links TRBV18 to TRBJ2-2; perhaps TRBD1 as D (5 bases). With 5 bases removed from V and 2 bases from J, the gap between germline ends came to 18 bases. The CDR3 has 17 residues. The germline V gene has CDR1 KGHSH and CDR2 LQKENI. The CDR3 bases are TGTGCCAGCTCAACCCTTTTACAGGTTATCAACACCGGGGAGCTGTTTTTT. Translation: CASSTLLQVINTGELFF. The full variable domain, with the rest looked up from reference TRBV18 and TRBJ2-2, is NAGVMQNPRHLVRRRGQEARLRCSPMKGHSHVYWYRQLPEEGLKFMVYLQKENIIDESGMPKERFSAEFPKEGPSILRIQQVVRGDSAAYFCASSTLLQVINTGELFFGEGSRLTVL.

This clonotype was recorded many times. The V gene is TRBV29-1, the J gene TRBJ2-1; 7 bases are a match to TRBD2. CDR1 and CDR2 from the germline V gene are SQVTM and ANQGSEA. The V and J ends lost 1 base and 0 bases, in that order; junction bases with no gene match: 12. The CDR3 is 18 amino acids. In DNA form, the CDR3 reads TGCAGCGTTGAAGGGGGGGGAGCGGGCCAGGCCTCCTACAATGAGCAGTTCTTC. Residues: CSVEGGGAGQASYNEQFF.

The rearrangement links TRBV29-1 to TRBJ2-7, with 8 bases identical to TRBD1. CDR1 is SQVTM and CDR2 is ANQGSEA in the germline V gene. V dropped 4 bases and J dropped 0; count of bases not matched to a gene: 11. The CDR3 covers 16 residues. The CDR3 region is CSVGHKDRVPSYEQYF. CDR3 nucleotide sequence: TGCAGCGTTGGCCATAAGGACAGGGTCCCCTCCTACGAGCAGTACTTC.

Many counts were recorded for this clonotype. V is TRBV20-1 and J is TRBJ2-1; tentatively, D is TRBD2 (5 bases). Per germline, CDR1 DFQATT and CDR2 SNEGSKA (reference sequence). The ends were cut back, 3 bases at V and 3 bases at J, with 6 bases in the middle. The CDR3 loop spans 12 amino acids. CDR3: CSARGDYNEQFF. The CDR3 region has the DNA TGCAGTGCTAGGGGAGACTACAATGAGCAGTTCTTC.

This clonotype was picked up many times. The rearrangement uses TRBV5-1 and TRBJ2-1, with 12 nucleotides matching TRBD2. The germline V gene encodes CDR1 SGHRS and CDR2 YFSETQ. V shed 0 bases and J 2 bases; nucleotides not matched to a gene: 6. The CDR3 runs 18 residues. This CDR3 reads CASSLGLAGGSPYNEQFF. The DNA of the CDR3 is TGCGCCAGCAGCTTGGGGCTAGCGGGAGGGTCCCCCTACAATGAGCAGTTCTTC. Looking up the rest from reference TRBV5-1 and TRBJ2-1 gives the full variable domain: KAGVTQTPRYLIKTRGQQVTLSCSPISGHRSVSWYQQTPGQGLQFLFEYFSETQRNKGNFPGRFSGRQFSNSRSEMNVSTLELGDSALYLCASSLGLAGGSPYNEQFFGPGTRLTVL.

The CDR3 sequence is CASSPTSGSTDTQYF. The CDR3 region has the DNA TGTGCCAGCAGCCCCACTAGCGGGAGCACAGATACGCAGTATTTT. The rearrangement uses TRBV3-1 and TRBJ2-3; 9 nucleotides agree with TRBD2. Germline assignment: CDR1 LGHDT and CDR2 YNNKEL (reference sequence). Germline trimming cut 4 bases from V and 0 bases from J; bases unmatched to any gene: 2. The CDR3 runs to 15 residues.

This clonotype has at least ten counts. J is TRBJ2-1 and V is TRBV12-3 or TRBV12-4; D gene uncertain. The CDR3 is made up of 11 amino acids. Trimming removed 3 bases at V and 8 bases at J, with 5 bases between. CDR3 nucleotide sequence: TGTGCCAGCAGTTTTCGAGATGAGCAGTTCTTC. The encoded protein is CASSFRDEQFF.

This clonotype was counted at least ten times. The DNA for the CDR3 is TGTGCCACCAGTGATTCAACTACAACTAGCGGGGGGGAGCAGTTCTTC. This sequence encodes CATSDSTTTSGGEQFF. The genes are TRBV24-1 and TRBJ2-1; TRBD2 agrees at 12 bases. V gave up 2 bases and J gave up 10 bases; unmatched junction bases: 8. This CDR3 contains 16 residues. The germline gives CDR1 KGHDR, CDR2 SFDVKD.

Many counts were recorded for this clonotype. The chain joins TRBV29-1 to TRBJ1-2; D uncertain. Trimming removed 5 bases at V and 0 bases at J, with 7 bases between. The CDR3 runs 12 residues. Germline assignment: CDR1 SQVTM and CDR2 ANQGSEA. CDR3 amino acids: CSVLIANYGYTF. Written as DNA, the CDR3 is TGCAGCGTTTTAATAGCTAACTATGGCTACACCTTC.

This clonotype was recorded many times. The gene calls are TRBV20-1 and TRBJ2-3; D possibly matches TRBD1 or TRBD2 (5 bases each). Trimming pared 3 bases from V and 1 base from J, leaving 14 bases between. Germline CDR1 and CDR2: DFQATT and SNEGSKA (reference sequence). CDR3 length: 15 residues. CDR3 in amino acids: CSARSPGRGTDTQYF. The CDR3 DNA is TGCAGTGCTAGGTCCCCGGGGCGCGGCACAGATACGCAGTATTTT.

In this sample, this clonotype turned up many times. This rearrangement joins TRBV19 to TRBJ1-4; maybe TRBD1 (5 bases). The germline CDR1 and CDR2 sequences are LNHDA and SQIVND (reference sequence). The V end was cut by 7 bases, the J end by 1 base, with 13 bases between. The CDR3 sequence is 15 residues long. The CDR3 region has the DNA TGTGCCAGTACGGACACGGGGGTAACTAATGAAAAACTGTTTTTT. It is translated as CASTDTGVTNEKLFF.

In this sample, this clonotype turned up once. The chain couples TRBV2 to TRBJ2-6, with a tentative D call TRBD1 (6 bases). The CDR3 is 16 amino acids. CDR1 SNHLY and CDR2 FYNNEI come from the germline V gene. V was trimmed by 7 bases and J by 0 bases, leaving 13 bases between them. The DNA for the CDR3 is TGTGCCAGCAAAGTGGACAGCAACTCTGGGGCCAACGTCCTGACTTTC. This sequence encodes CASKVDSNSGANVLTF.

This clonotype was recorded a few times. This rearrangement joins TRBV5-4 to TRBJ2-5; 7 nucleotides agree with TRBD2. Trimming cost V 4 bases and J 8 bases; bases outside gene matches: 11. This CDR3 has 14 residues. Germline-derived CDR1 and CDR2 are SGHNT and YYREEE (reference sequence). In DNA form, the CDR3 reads TGTGCCAGCAGCGATAGGGAGGGTGTTGATACCCAGTACTTC. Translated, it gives CASSDREGVDTQYF.

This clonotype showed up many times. The DNA for the CDR3 is TGTGCCAGCAGCTTCGGAGAGACCCAGTACTTC. As protein: CASSFGETQYF. The chain couples TRBV5-4 to TRBJ2-5, with D unresolved. This CDR3 contains 11 residues. Germline values: CDR1 SGHNT, CDR2 YYREEE (reference sequence). Trimming cost V 2 bases and J 4 bases, with 3 bases left between them.

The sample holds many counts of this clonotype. The CDR3 reads CASSSGVPYEQYF. The CDR3 bases are TGTGCCAGCAGTTCCGGGGTTCCCTACGAGCAGTACTTC. The rearrangement joins TRBV12-3 or TRBV12-4 to TRBJ2-7, with a tentative D call TRBD2 (5 bases). CDR3 length equals 13 residues. Trimming pared 4 bases from V and 2 bases from J, leaving 9 bases between.